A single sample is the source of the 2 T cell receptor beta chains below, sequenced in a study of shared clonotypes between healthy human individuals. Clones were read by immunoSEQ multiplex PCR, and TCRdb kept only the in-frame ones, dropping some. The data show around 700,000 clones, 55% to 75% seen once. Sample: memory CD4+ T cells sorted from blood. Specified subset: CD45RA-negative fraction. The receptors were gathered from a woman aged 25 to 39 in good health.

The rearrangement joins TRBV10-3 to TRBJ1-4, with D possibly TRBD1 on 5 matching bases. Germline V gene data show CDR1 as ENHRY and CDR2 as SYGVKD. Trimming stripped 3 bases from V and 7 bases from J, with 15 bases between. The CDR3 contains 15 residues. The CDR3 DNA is TGTGCCATCAGTGACGTGGGCTCGGGGGGTGAAAAACTGTTTTTT. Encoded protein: CAISDVGSGGEKLFF.

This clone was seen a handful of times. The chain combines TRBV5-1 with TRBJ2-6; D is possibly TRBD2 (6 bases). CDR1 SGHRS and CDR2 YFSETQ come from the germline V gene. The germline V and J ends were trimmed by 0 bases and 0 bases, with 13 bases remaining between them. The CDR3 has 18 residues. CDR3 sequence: CASSLDPYGSSGANVLTF. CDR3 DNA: TGCGCCAGCAGCTTGGATCCGTACGGGAGCTCTGGGGCCAACGTCCTGACTTTC. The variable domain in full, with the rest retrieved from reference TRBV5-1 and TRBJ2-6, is KAGVTQTPRYLIKTRGQQVTLSCSPISGHRSVSWYQQTPGQGLQFLFEYFSETQRNKGNFPGRFSGRQFSNSRSEMNVSTLELGDSALYLCASSLDPYGSSGANVLTFGAGSRLTVL.